Included here is one T cell receptor (beta chain) sequence, with context. What this receptor recognizes is not known. Because the CDR3's place on the DNA is in doubt, the DNA is left out and the CDR3 is given as listed by TCRdb. This entry comes from a study of neurological immune-mediated disorders (dated by TCRdb to between 2018 and 2021). In terms of the full investigation: Peripheral blood TCR-beta repertoires from HTLV-I-associated myelopathy (HAM/TSP) patients, multiple sclerosis patients and healthy controls were compared by UMI-based sequencing. The approximately 110 TCR-beta libraries included longitudinal samples, technical triplicates and paired sorted CD4+ and CD8+ T-cell subsets alongside PBMC samples. The cohort comprised around 70 subjects: roughly 15 HAM/TSP patients, approximately 34 multiple sclerosis patients and 20 healthy controls.

The full study reports these points: TCR clonal expansion was highest in HAM/TSP patients and lowest in MS patients, with MS patients falling below even healthy controls. No identical CDR3 amino acid sequences were found to be shared among expanded clones across subjects, suggesting that TCR-beta repertoires were private in all groups.

The germline V gene (reference sequence) yields SEHNR for CDR1 and FQNEAQ for CDR2. The CDR3 goes from the cysteine to the phenylalanine over 24 residues. The healthy controls were volunteers from a blood bank in Maryland, USA. For the unsorted PBMC libraries, 2 million PBMCs were stored in RNAlater at -80 degrees C until RNA extraction and were used to generate the libraries. PBMCs were separated from peripheral blood using Ficoll-Hypaque density gradient centrifugation and then cryopreserved in liquid nitrogen. cDNA synthesis used template-switch 5'RACE with a primer carrying a 10-nucleotide random unique molecular identifier tagging each TCR transcript. Every sequencing run covered 15-18 subjects and yielded more than 160 million TCR-beta sequences. The RNeasy kit was used to extract total RNA. Using the KAPA Real-time Library Amplification kit, TCR-beta VDJ regions were amplified with primers for the TCR constant region and the 5'RACE anchor. A first PCR added sample indexes and Illumina adaptors, after which a second PCR increased the library yield. After purification with Ampure beads, the TCR product of roughly 650 bp was size-selected on a 2% E-gel SizeSelection system. Library quality was checked on a Bioanalyzer, concentration was measured with Qubit, and libraries were quantified with the Kapa Library Quantification kit before pooling. An Illumina HiSeq 2500 sequenced the libraries paired-end 2 x 150 bp. To increase sequence diversity, roughly 25-31% phiX was spiked into each library pool. The paper's data handling went like this. Quality-filtered reads were processed with the UMI-based MiGEC pipeline, and over 85% of raw TCR sequences were removed by the MiGEC pipeline during error correction. IMGT germline references were used for aligning VDJ genes, and each clonotype was defined as a unique CDR3 amino acid sequence together with its V-J genes. Clonal expansion, Shannon diversity and CDR3 relatedness (CalcPairwiseDistances, ClusterSamples) were evaluated with VDJtools, and phylogenetic trees were built with CLCbio workbench. Expanded clones were defined as having at least 8 unique UMIs, based on coefficient-of-variation modelling across technical triplicates. TCRdb cleaned the public reads at Q25 with fastp, built clones with MiXCR and kept in-frame beta chains. Each entry is one CDR3 protein sequence, shown with its most common DNA and genes. What appears here as the V and J calls and clone size reflects TCRdb's work, not the paper's. This sample comprises around 78,000 distinct CDR3 sequences, roughly 18% of them detected only once. The ten largest clonotypes hold less than 20% of the sample.

Sequencing was carried out using PBMCs. This clonotype was sampled from a woman aged 40 to 50 in good health. The chain is made from TRBV7-9 and TRBJ2-5; the tabulated D call, TRBD1, remains unverified against the DNA. The CDR3 sequence is CASSFGSSYEQYFGPGIRGETQYF.